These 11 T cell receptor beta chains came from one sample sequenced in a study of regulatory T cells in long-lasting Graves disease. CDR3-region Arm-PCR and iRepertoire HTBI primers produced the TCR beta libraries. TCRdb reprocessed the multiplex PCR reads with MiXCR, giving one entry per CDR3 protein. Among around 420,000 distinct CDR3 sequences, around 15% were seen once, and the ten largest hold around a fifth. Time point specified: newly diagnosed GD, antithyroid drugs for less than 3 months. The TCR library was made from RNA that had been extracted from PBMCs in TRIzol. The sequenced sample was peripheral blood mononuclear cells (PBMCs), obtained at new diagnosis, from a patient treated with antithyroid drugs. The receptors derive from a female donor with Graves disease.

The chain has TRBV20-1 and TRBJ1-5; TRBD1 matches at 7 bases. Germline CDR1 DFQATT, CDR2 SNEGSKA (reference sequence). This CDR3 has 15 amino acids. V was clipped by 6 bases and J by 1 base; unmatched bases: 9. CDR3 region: CSAIRDSLSNQPQHF. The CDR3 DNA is TGCAGTGCCATTAGGGACAGTTTAAGCAATCAGCCCCAGCATTTT.

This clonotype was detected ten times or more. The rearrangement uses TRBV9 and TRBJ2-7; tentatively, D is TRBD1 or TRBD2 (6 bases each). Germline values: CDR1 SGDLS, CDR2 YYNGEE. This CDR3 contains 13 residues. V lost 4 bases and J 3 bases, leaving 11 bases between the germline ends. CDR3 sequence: CASSTGGGYEQYF. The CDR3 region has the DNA TGTGCCAGCAGCACAGGAGGGGGCTACGAGCAGTACTTC.

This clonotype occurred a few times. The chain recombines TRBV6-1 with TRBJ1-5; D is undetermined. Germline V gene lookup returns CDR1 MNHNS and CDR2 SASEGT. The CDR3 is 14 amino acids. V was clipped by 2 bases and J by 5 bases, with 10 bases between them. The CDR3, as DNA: TGTGCCAGCAGTGAAAGCGGAAGGGATCAGCCCCAGCATTTT. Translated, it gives CASSESGRDQPQHF.

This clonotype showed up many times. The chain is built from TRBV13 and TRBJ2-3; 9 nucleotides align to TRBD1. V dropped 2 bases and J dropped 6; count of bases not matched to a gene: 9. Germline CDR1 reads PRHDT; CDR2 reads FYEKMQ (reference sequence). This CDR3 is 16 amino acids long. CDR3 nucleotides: TGTGCCAGCAGCTTACGACAGGGGGAGTTACGGGATACGCAGTATTTT. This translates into CASSLRQGELRDTQYF.

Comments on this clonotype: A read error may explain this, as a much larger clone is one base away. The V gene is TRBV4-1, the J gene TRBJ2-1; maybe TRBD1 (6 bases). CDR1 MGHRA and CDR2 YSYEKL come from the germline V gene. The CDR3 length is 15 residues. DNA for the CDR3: TGCGCCAGCAGCGTCCGGGACACCTCCTACAATGAGCAGCTCTTC. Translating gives CASSVRDTSYNEQLF.

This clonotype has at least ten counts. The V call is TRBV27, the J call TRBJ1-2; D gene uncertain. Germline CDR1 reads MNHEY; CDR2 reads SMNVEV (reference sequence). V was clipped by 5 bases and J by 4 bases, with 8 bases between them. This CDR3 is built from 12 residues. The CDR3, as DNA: TGTGCCAGCAGTACCGGACGCTATGGCTACACCTTC. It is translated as CASSTGRYGYTF.

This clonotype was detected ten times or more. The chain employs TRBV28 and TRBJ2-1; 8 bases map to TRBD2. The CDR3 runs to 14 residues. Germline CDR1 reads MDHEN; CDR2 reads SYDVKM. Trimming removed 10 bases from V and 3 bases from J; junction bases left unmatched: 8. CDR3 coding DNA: TGTGCCACCGATTTAGCGGGAAACTACAATGAGCAGTTCTTC. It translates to CATDLAGNYNEQFF.

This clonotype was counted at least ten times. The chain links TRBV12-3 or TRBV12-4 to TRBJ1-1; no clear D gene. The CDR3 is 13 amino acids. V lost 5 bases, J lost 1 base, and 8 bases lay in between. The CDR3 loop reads CASSISENTEAFF. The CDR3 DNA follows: TGTGCCAGCAGTATTTCAGAGAACACTGAAGCTTTCTTT.

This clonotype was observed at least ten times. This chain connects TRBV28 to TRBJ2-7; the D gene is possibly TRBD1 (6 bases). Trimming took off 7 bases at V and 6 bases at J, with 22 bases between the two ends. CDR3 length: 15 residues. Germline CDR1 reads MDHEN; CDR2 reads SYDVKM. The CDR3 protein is CASTLKGELNREQYF. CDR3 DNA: TGTGCCAGCACCCTCAAGGGGGAGCTTAATCGCGAGCAGTACTTC.

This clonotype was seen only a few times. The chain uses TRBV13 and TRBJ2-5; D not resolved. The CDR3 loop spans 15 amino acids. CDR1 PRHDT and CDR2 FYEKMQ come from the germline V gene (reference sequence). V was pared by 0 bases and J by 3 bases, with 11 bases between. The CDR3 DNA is TGTGCCAGCAGCTTAGGCCCCCCCCAAGAAGAGACCCAGTACTTC. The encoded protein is CASSLGPPQEETQYF.

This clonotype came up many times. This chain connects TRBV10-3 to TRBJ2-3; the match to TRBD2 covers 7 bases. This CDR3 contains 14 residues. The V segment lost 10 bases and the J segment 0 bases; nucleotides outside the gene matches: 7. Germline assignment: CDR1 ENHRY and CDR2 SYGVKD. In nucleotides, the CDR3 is TGTGCCACCCGAGGGCGGGAGAGCACAGATACGCAGTATTTT. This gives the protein CATRGRESTDTQYF.